This T cell receptor beta chain came from a study of a mutant IDH1 vaccine in newly diagnosed glioma. Findings and limits, study-wide: Vaccine-induced responses were seen in 85% to 95% of patients, spanning several MHC alleles.

Time point specified: week 11, during vaccination. Every vaccination contained 300 ug of the mutant IDH1 20-mer peptide and was paired with topical imiquimod. A remark on this clone: Its specificity is unknown.

Method: immunoSEQ multiplex PCR; TCRdb's copy keeps in-frame clones and lacks some. The data show about 110,000 clones, under 90% seen once. The TCR sequence derives from a woman aged 50 to 60 with glioma. Sequences were derived from PBMCs, sampled from a glioma patient whose treatment included an IDH1 peptide vaccine.

CDR3 region: CASSLGQARSNQPQHF. The CDR3 DNA reads TGTGCCAGCAGCTTAGGCCAGGCAAGGAGCAATCAGCCCCAGCATTTT. The V gene is TRBV7-8, the J gene TRBJ1-5; no clear D. The CDR3 consists of 16 residues. Deletions cut 1 base from V and 1 base from J, with 11 bases between. CDR1 is SGHVS and CDR2 is FQNEAQ in the germline V gene.